Following are 28 T cell receptor beta chains from one sample sequenced in a study of T cells in Graves' hyperthyroidism and ophthalmopathy. The investigators amplified TCR beta CDR3 regions from RNA transcripts. During a first-round RT-PCR of the TCR CDR3, the HTBI primer set was used. TCRdb called the multiplex PCR reads again in MiXCR, with one record for every CDR3 protein. The data contain around 100,000 distinct CDR3 sequences, around 50% of them singletons. What was sequenced was blood. These receptors originate from a man between 35 and 55 years old with Graves' hyperthyroidism.

This clonotype showed up many times. J is TRBJ1-1 and V is TRBV7-9; D is perhaps TRBD1 (6 bases). CDR3 size: 14 residues. Germline-derived CDR1 and CDR2 are SEHNR and FQNEAQ (reference sequence). Trimming stripped 3 bases from V and 6 bases from J, with 14 bases between. This CDR3 is CASSFVQGVAEAFF. The CDR3 DNA is TGTGCCAGCAGCTTCGTACAGGGAGTCGCTGAAGCTTTCTTT.

This clonotype was seen many times. This chain links TRBV5-8 with TRBJ1-2; perhaps TRBD1 as D (6 bases). This CDR3 has 15 amino acids. Germline lookup yields CDR1 SGHTS and CDR2 YDEGEE. With 0 bases removed from V and 1 base from J, the gap between germline ends came to 10 bases. The CDR3 reads CASSLETGYNYGYTF. Here the CDR3 DNA reads TGTGCCAGCAGCTTGGAAACAGGGTATAACTATGGCTACACCTTC.

This clonotype was counted at least ten times. This rearrangement joins TRBV5-6 to TRBJ2-7, with D possibly being TRBD1 or TRBD2 (5 bases each). V dropped 1 base and J dropped 3 bases, with 11 bases sitting between them. The CDR3 is 14 amino acids. Germline V lookup: CDR1 SGHDT, CDR2 YYEEEE. The CDR3 region has the DNA TGTGCCAGCAGCTTGCACGGGGCCCTCTACGAGCAGTACTTC. It encodes CASSLHGALYEQYF.

A note on this clonotype: A read error may produce the germline difference seen at one junction end. V usage is TRBV10-1 and J usage is TRBJ2-7, with D possibly TRBD1 on 6 matching bases. This CDR3 has 15 amino acids. Germline V gene sequence: CDR1 WNHNN, CDR2 SYGVQD (reference sequence). CDR3 residues: CVSSVSWGLSDEQYF. The CDR3 nucleotides are TGCGTCAGCAGCGTATCATGGGGGCTCTCCGACGAGCAGTACTTC.

This chain connects TRBV7-9 to TRBJ2-3; 7 bases line up with TRBD1. Germline trimming cut 5 bases from V and 2 bases from J; bases unmatched to any gene: 7. The CDR3 has 15 amino acids. Germline lookup yields CDR1 SEHNR and CDR2 FQNEAQ (reference sequence). CDR3 coding DNA: TGTGCCAGCAGCCCGGGACAGCTGAACACAGATACGCAGTATTTT. Translating it yields CASSPGQLNTDTQYF.

V is TRBV5-6 and J is TRBJ2-3; 12 positions agree with TRBD2. J was trimmed by 7 bases and V by 10 bases; bases with no gene match: 16. Germline lookup yields CDR1 SGHDT and CDR2 YYEEEE. CDR3 length: 16 amino acids. CDR3 nucleotides: TGTGCCTGGAGTTCTTCGACTAGCGGGAGAGTCTATACGCAGTATTTT. Its translation: CAWSSSTSGRVYTQYF.

This chain connects TRBV20-1 to TRBJ2-1; TRBD2 matches 11 bases. Per the germline V gene, CDR1 is DFQATT and CDR2 is SNEGSKA (reference sequence). Losses at the gene ends were 3 bases for V and 8 bases for J; bases not matched to a gene: 9. CDR3 length: 15 amino acids. The CDR3 sequence is CSARGVSGRADEQFF. For the CDR3, the DNA is TGCAGTGCTAGGGGGGTTAGCGGGAGGGCCGATGAGCAGTTCTTC.

This clonotype was seen many times. The V gene is TRBV19, the J gene TRBJ1-1; a possible D gene is TRBD1 (5 bases). Germline CDR1 and CDR2: LNHDA and SQIVND (reference sequence). Trimming shortened V by 6 bases and J by 4 bases, and 15 bases separated the two germline ends. The CDR3 length is 14 residues. CDR3 in amino acids: CASRWSDGGTEAFF. The CDR3 DNA reads TGTGCCAGTAGGTGGTCGGACGGGGGCACTGAAGCTTTCTTT.

This clonotype was picked up many times. V and J are TRBV25-1 and TRBJ2-1; D perhaps matches TRBD1 (6 bases). The ends were cut back, 7 bases at V and 6 bases at J, with 16 bases in the middle. Germline CDR1 MGHDK, CDR2 SYGVNS. The CDR3 is 14 residues long. CDR3 in amino acids: CASTRTRDTNEQFF. The CDR3 DNA sequence: TGTGCCAGCACCAGAACCCGGGACACCAATGAGCAGTTCTTC.

Concerning this clonotype itself: The CDR3 carries no conserved terminal phenylalanine or tryptophan, so it likely arises from a read error. It is unclear where the CDR3 begins or ends on the DNA, so no DNA is shown, and the CDR3 is as TCRdb lists it. V gene TRBV7-2 combines with J gene TRBJ2-2; the table names TRBD2, a call not compared with the DNA. The CDR3 is 15 amino acids long, termini counted. Germline V gene data show CDR1 as SGHTA and CDR2 as FQGNSA. The CDR3 loop reads CASSLKEVEHRGAVV.

This clonotype was counted between two and nine times. A read error may be the cause here, since a much bigger clone is one base away. The conserved closing phenylalanine or tryptophan is absent in this CDR3, likely reflecting a read error. The gene calls are TRBV6-6 and TRBJ2-7; no reliable D call. The CDR3 spans 13 residues. CDR1 MNHNY and CDR2 SVGAGI come from the germline V gene (reference sequence). V was shortened by 2 bases and J by 4 bases, with 9 bases between the two germline ends. The CDR3 sequence is CASSYKEEYEQYL. CDR3 DNA sequence: TGTGCCAGCAGTTACAAAGAGGAGTACGAGCAGTACCTC.

This clonotype was recorded at least ten times. The CDR3 DNA reads TGCGCCAGCAGCCAACAGGACAGGGGACACAATGAGCAGTTCTTC. Translated, it gives CASSQQDRGHNEQFF. The chain uses TRBV4-1 and TRBJ2-1, with 9 bases identical to TRBD1. Germline CDR1 and CDR2: MGHRA and YSYEKL. Trimming at V came to 2 bases and at J to 5 bases, leaving 4 bases not matched to a gene. The CDR3 consists of 15 residues.

This clonotype was recorded at least ten times. The rearrangement links TRBV7-2 to TRBJ2-1, with D possibly being TRBD1 (5 bases). The CDR3 runs 16 residues. The V gene's germline CDR1 is SGHTA and CDR2 FQGNSA. V lost 0 bases to trimming and J lost 1 base, with 10 bases between them. The CDR3 loop reads CASSLAVGVSYNEQFF. For the CDR3, the DNA is TGTGCCAGCAGCTTAGCCGTAGGGGTGTCCTACAATGAGCAGTTCTTC. Full variable domain (rest looked up from reference TRBV7-2 and TRBJ2-1): GAGVSQSPSNKVTEKGKDVELRCDPISGHTALYWYRQSLGQGLEFLIYFQGNSAPDKSGLPSDRFSAERTGGSVSTLTIQRTQQEDSAVYLCASSLAVGVSYNEQFFGPGTRLTVL.

As concerns this clonotype: Possible read error: a much larger clone is one base away. The V gene is TRBV20-1, the J gene TRBJ2-7; D may be TRBD2 (6 bases). This CDR3 has 15 residues. Trimming left V 3 bases short and J 5 bases short, with 20 bases between. The germline gives CDR1 DFQATT, CDR2 SNEGSKA (reference sequence). The CDR3 protein is CSARGVSGRTNEQYF. The CDR3 nucleotides read TGCAGTGCTAGGGGGGTTAGCGGTAGAACCAACGAGCAGTACTTC.

The rearrangement uses TRBV29-1 and TRBJ2-5, with D perhaps TRBD1 or TRBD2 (5 bases each). Germline values: CDR1 SQVTM, CDR2 ANQGSEA. The CDR3 consists of 12 residues. Trimming took 5 bases from V and 5 from J, leaving 12 bases between them. In DNA form, the CDR3 reads TGCAGCGTTTCGGCAGGGAGTGAGACCCAGTACTTC. This encodes CSVSAGSETQYF.

This chain joins TRBV7-3 and TRBJ1-1; a weak D match, TRBD1 (6 bases). Trimming left V 3 bases short and J 10 bases short, with 9 bases between. Germline V gene data show CDR1 as SGHTA and CDR2 as FQGTGA. The CDR3 runs 11 residues. CDR3 DNA sequence: TGTGCCAGCAGCTTTCAAGGGGGAGCTTTCTTT. Encoded protein: CASSFQGGAFF.

The gene calls are TRBV4-3 and TRBJ2-1, with TRBD2 identical over 13 bases. Germline V gene lookup returns CDR1 LGHNA and CDR2 YSLEER. The CDR3 has 17 amino acids. The V and J ends lost 0 bases and 7 bases, in that order; junction bases with no gene match: 6. The CDR3: CASSQEEGLAGRNEQFF. In DNA, the CDR3 is TGCGCCAGCAGCCAAGAAGAGGGACTAGCGGGACGGAATGAGCAGTTCTTC.

This clonotype was detected many times. The V call is TRBV6-1, the J call TRBJ2-7; 8 bases are a match to TRBD1. The CDR3 has 15 residues. V lost 10 bases, J lost 4 bases, and 15 bases stayed unmatched. From germline, CDR1 is MNHNS and CDR2 SASEGT. CDR3 region: CAIRGSGGTTYEQYF. The CDR3 region has the DNA TGTGCCATTCGGGGCTCAGGGGGCACAACTTACGAGCAGTACTTC.

Ten or more counts support this clonotype. V is TRBV12-3 or TRBV12-4 and J is TRBJ2-2; 7 positions match TRBD1. CDR3 length: 12 residues. V gave up 6 bases and J gave up 5 bases; unmatched junction bases: 0. The CDR3 region has the DNA TGTGCCAGCAGCAGGGGGACCGGGGAGCTGTTTTTT. Translation gives CASSRGTGELFF.

The rearrangement links TRBV10-3 to TRBJ1-2; 7 nucleotides line up with TRBD1. The V gene's germline CDR1 is ENHRY and CDR2 SYGVKD. Germline trimming cut 4 bases from V and 7 bases from J; bases unmatched to any gene: 6. The CDR3 length is 13 residues. As DNA, the CDR3 is TGTGCCATCAGTGGACAGGGAAGGACTGGCTACACCTTC. The encoded protein is CAISGQGRTGYTF.

CDR3 region: CASSSDRTLAADTQYF. The CDR3 DNA is TGTGCCAGCAGTTCCGACAGAACGCTAGCTGCTGATACGCAGTATTTT. V and J are TRBV7-9 and TRBJ2-3; perhaps D is TRBD1 or TRBD2 (5 bases each). V was shortened by 6 bases and J by 6 bases, with 22 bases between the two germline ends. The CDR3 sequence is 16 residues long. Germline assignment: CDR1 SEHNR and CDR2 FQNEAQ (reference sequence). Full variable domain (outside the CDR3, taken from reference TRBV7-9 and TRBJ2-3): DTGVSQNPRHKITKRGQNVTFRCDPISEHNRLYWYRQTLGQGPEFLTYFQNEAQLEKSRLLSDRFSAERPKGSFSTLEIQRTEQGDSAMYLCASSSDRTLAADTQYFGPGTRLTVL.

This clonotype has more than one count but fewer than ten. One end of the junction does not line up with germline, which may come from a read error. The genes are TRBV5-5 and TRBJ1-1, with D tentatively TRBD1 (5 bases). Germline-derived CDR1 and CDR2 are SGHKS and YYEKEE (reference sequence). The CDR3 is made up of 18 amino acids. CDR3 protein: CASSQDGVVGGLNTEAFF. DNA for the CDR3: TGCGCCAGCAGCCAAGATGGAGTTGTGGGGGGTTTGAACACTGAAGCTTTCTTT. Complete variable domain (other parts from reference TRBV5-5 and TRBJ1-1): DAGVTQSPTHLIKTRGQQVTLRCSPISGHKSVSWYQQVLGQGPQFIFQYYEKEERGRGNFPDRFSARQFPNYSSELNVNALLLGDSALYLCASSQDGVVGGLNTEAFFGQGTRLTVV.

The CDR3 region has the DNA TGTGCCAGCAGCCATGGACAGATGTTTTTT. Translation gives CASSHGQMFF. This rearrangement joins TRBV7-8 to TRBJ1-4, with a tentative D call TRBD1 (6 bases). Germline CDR1 SGHVS, CDR2 FQNEAQ. The V gene lost 5 bases and the J gene lost 15 bases, with 10 bases spanning the gap. The CDR3 length is 10 residues.

Only a few counts were recorded for this clonotype. A much larger clone lies a single base off, so this may be a read error. This chain uses TRBV5-6 with TRBJ1-2; 7 bases match TRBD1. The J segment lost 8 bases and the V segment lost 2 bases, leaving 12 bases of the junction unmatched. The germline gives CDR1 SGHDT, CDR2 YYEEEE. The CDR3 has 15 amino acids. CDR3 residues: CASSLLTGNNCGYTF. CDR3 in DNA: TGTGCCAGCAGCTTATTGACAGGGAACAACTGCGGCTACACCTTC.

Concerning this clonotype: A much larger clone differs from this one at a single base, so this may be a read error. This chain joins TRBV11-2 and TRBJ2-7; TRBD1 matches 8 bases. The CDR3 loop spans 16 amino acids. V trimming: 6 bases; J trimming: 2 bases; junction bases outside the gene matches: 12. Germline CDR1 and CDR2: SGHAT and FQNNGV. The CDR3 here is CASSSISGTGAYEQYF. The CDR3 DNA reads as TGTGCCAGCAGTTCAATCTCCGGGACAGGTGCCTACGAGCAGTACTTC. Full variable domain (remainder filled in from reference TRBV11-2 and TRBJ2-7): EAGVAQSPRYKIIEKRQSVAFWCNPISGHATLYWYQQILGQGPKLLIQFQNNGVVDDSQLPKDRFSAERLKGVDSTLKIQPAKLEDSAVYLCASSSISGTGAYEQYFGPGTRLTVT.

This clonotype was observed many times. The chain has TRBV28 and TRBJ1-2; maybe TRBD1 (6 bases). Trimming stripped 6 bases from V and 5 bases from J, with 13 bases between. CDR1 MDHEN and CDR2 SYDVKM come from the germline V gene. This CDR3 comprises 13 residues. The CDR3 loop reads CASRIEGEYGYTF. The CDR3 DNA reads as TGTGCCAGCAGAATCGAGGGGGAATATGGCTACACCTTC.

This clonotype came up a few times. This rearrangement joins TRBV7-2 to TRBJ2-4; the D gene could be TRBD1 or TRBD2 (6 bases each). V was pared by 6 bases and J by 5 bases, with 14 bases between. The CDR3 has 14 amino acids. The germline V gene encodes CDR1 SGHTA and CDR2 FQGNSA. The CDR3 sequence: CASSPGGIQNIQYF. CDR3 in DNA: TGTGCCAGCAGTCCCGGGGGCATCCAAAACATTCAGTACTTC.

This clonotype was seen ten or more times. The gene calls are TRBV15 and TRBJ2-3; D ambiguous. The germline gives CDR1 LNHNV, CDR2 YYDKDF (reference sequence). The V and J ends lost 5 bases and 2 bases respectively, with 11 bases between them. The CDR3 extends over 14 amino acids. In DNA, the CDR3 is TGTGCCACCAGCGACCATAGCCACACAGATACGCAGTATTTT. Protein sequence: CATSDHSHTDTQYF.